The 11 T cell receptor beta chains below were found in one sample sequenced in a study of regulatory T cells in long-lasting Graves disease. Library construction for TCR beta used iRepertoire HTBI primers and Arm-PCR of CDR3 regions. MiXCR, applied by TCRdb to the multiplex PCR reads, yields one record per CDR3 protein. The profile shows approximately 490,000 distinct CDR3 sequences, about 17% of them singletons. Time point reported: newly diagnosed GD, antithyroid drugs for less than 3 months. The TCR library was made from RNA that had been extracted from PBMCs in TRIzol. These data were also reused for a study on T cells in Graves' hyperthyroidism and ophthalmopathy.

The source material was peripheral blood mononuclear cells (PBMCs), sampled at new diagnosis, from a patient treated with antithyroid drugs. These TCRs come from a man aged 35 to 55 with Graves disease.

Many counts were recorded for this clonotype. The chain is built from TRBV2 and TRBJ2-3; 7 bases align to TRBD2. CDR3 size: 13 residues. Germline CDR1 reads SNHLY; CDR2 reads FYNNEI. V shed 9 bases and J 6 bases; nucleotides not matched to a gene: 9. DNA for the CDR3: TGTGCCAGTGACCGGGACTACAAGGATACGCAGTATTTT. This encodes CASDRDYKDTQYF. The entire variable domain, with the rest obtained from reference TRBV2 and TRBJ2-3, is as follows: EPEVTQTPSHQVTQMGQEVILRCVPISNHLYFYWYRQILGQKVEFLVSFYNNEISEKSEIFDDQFSVERPDGSNFTLKIRSTKLEDSAMYFCASDRDYKDTQYFGPGTRLTVL.

The genes are TRBV9 and TRBJ1-4, with D perhaps matching TRBD1 (5 bases). This CDR3 region has 16 residues. V shed 4 bases and J shed 2 bases, with 15 bases lying between them. Germline loops: CDR1 SGDLS, CDR2 YYNGEE. The CDR3 reads CASSPRGAGTNEKLFF. The DNA of the CDR3 is TGTGCCAGCAGCCCTAGGGGCGCGGGGACTAATGAAAAACTGTTTTTT.

A remark on this clonotype: This sequence is one base from a far larger clone and is likely a read error. The chain links TRBV2 to TRBJ2-3; 11 positions agree with TRBD2. The closer fit of TRBJ2-7 to the DNA end suggests the J call may be wrong. The CDR3 totals 15 residues. Germline V gives CDR1 SNHLY, CDR2 FYNNEI. CDR3 sequence reads: CASSSGTSGSCEQYF. The DNA of the CDR3 is TGTGCCAGCAGTTCCGGGACTAGCGGCTCCTGCGAGCAGTACTTC.

In the case of this clonotype: It differs at one base from a far larger clone, so likely a read error. The genes are TRBV11-2 and TRBJ2-7, with 13 bases that match TRBD2. The J segment lost 7 bases and the V segment lost 6 bases, leaving 9 bases of the junction unmatched. The V gene's germline CDR1 is SGHAT and CDR2 FQNNGV. The CDR3 consists of 15 residues. The CDR3 reads CASRRTSGSRYEQYF. The CDR3 region has the DNA TGTGCCAGCAGACGGACTAGCGGGAGTAGGTATGAGCAGTACTTC.

This clonotype was detected only a few times. The chain joins TRBV27 to TRBJ2-3; the match to TRBD1 covers 7 bases. This CDR3 region has 13 residues. Trimming took 4 bases from V and 7 from J; bases not matched to a gene: 5. Germline V CDR1 and CDR2: MNHEY, SMNVEV (reference sequence). DNA for the CDR3: TGTGCCAGCAGTTCCGAGACAGGGTATACGCAGTATTTT. The encoded protein is CASSSETGYTQYF.

Many counts were recorded for this clonotype. The chain couples TRBV30 to TRBJ2-5, with TRBD1 matching 11 bases. V lost 2 bases to trimming and J lost 6 bases; unmatched junction nucleotides: 5. The CDR3 contains 14 residues. In germline, CDR1 is GTSNPN, CDR2 SVGIG (reference sequence). The CDR3 loop reads CAWSKDRGRQTQYF. The CDR3, as DNA: TGTGCCTGGAGTAAGGACAGGGGGCGACAGACCCAGTACTTC.

The chain recombines TRBV6-1 with TRBJ1-2; 7 bases agree with TRBD1. The CDR3 runs 11 residues. The trim removed 11 bases at V and 4 bases at J, leaving 4 bases unmatched. Germline CDR1 MNHNS, CDR2 SASEGT. The CDR3 sequence is CAAWDSYGYTF. The CDR3 nucleotides are TGTGCCGCATGGGACAGCTATGGCTACACCTTC.

On this clonotype: A much larger clone lies one base from this, so it may be a read error. The rearrangement uses TRBV12-3 or TRBV12-4 and TRBJ2-3, with D unresolved. The CDR3 sequence is 14 residues long. The CDR3 loop is CASSLAATQYTLYF. CDR3 in DNA: TGTGCCAGCAGTTTGGCCGCTACTCAGTATACGCTGTATTTT.

This clonotype turned up a few times. The V call is TRBV5-1, the J call TRBJ2-1; 12 positions match TRBD2. CDR1 SGHRS and CDR2 YFSETQ come from the germline V gene. This CDR3 has 15 amino acids. Trimming took 5 bases from V and 5 from J; bases not matched to a gene: 5. CDR3 DNA sequence: TGCGCCAGCAGGCTAGCGGGAGGGTCCCACAATGAGCAGTTCTTC. This sequence encodes CASRLAGGSHNEQFF.

This clonotype was found many times. The rearrangement joins TRBV20-1 to TRBJ2-7; D unresolved. Germline CDR1 is DFQATT and CDR2 is SNEGSKA (reference sequence). The germline V and J ends were trimmed by 5 bases and 2 bases, with 10 bases remaining between them. The CDR3 is 12 amino acids. DNA of the CDR3: TGCAGTGCTGAGTCGGGTACCTACGAGCAGTACTTC. Translated, it gives CSAESGTYEQYF.

This clonotype was seen at least ten times. The chain is built from TRBV6-2 or TRBV6-3 and TRBJ2-7; 14 bases map to TRBD2. After removal of 5 bases from V and 4 bases from J, the junction contained 10 bases not matched to a gene. Germline V gene lookup returns CDR1 MNHEY and CDR2 SVGEGT. The CDR3 extends over 17 amino acids. The CDR3 reads CASSGGGLAGDMYEQYF. The DNA for the CDR3 is TGTGCCAGCAGTGGCGGGGGACTAGCGGGAGATATGTACGAGCAGTACTTC.